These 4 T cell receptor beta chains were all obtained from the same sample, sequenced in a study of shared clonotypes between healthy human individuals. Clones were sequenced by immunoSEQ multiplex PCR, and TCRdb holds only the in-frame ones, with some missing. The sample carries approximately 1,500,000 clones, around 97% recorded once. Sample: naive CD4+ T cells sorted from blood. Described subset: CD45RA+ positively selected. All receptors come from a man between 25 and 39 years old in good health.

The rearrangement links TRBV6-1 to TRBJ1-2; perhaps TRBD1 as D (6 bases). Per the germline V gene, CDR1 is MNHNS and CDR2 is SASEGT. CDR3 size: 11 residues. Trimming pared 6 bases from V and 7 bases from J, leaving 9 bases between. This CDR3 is CASREQGGYTF. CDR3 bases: TGTGCCAGCAGAGAACAGGGTGGCTACACCTTC.

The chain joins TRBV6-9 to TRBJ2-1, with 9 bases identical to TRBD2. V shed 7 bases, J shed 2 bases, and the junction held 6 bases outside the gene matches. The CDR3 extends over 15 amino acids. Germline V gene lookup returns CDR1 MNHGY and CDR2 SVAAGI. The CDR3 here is CASTPAGGTYNEQFF. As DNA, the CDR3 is TGTGCCAGCACTCCAGCGGGAGGAACCTACAATGAGCAGTTCTTC.

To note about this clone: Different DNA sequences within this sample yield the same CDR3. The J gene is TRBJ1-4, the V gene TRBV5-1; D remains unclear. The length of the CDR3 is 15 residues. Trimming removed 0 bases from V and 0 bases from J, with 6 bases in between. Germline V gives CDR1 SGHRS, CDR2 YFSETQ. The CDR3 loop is CASSLARATNEKLFF. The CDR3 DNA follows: TGCGCCAGCAGCTTGGCCCGCGCAACTAATGAAAAACTGTTTTTT.

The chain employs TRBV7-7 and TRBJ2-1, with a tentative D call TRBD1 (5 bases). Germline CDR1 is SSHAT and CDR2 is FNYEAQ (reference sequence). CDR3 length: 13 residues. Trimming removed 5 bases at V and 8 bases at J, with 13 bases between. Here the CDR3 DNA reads TGTGCCAGCAGCCCGCCTAGGGGCGATGAGCAGTTCTTC. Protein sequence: CASSPPRGDEQFF.